There are a few counts of the clone carrying this T cell receptor (beta chain). These data come from a study of blood T cell repertoires in COVID-19. Study background: The analysed material was cDNA or gDNA that came from T cells, B-cell-depleted T cells, or PBMCs.

The germline V gene has CDR1 MDHEN and CDR2 SYDVKM. The CDR3 is 13 residues long. V was trimmed by 6 bases and J by 12 bases, leaving 18 bases between them. As processed by the authors: Reference gene primer amplification gave nucleated cell count estimates. Only in-frame clones appear in the TCRdb table, and some are missing; sequencing was by immunoSEQ multiplex PCR. The V and J calls and the clone size are those of that table, but D and trimming were determined from the DNA. The data hold around 230,000 clones, with around four fifths observed a single time. Sequenced input: peripheral blood. This clonotype originated in a woman aged 45-65 years with acute or convalescent COVID-19. V and J are TRBV28 and TRBJ2-1; D is uncertain. CDR3 nucleotide sequence: TGTGCCAGCAGCCCGGTGGCGTACTCGGGGCAGTTCTTC. Protein product: CASSPVAYSGQFF. The whole variable domain, filled in from reference TRBV28 and TRBJ2-1, reads DVKVTQSSRYLVKRTGEKVFLECVQDMDHENMFWYRQDPGLGLRLIYFSYDVKMKEKGDIPEGYSVSREKKERFSLILESASTNQTSMYLCASSPVAYSGQFFGPGTRLTVL.